Listed below are T cell receptor beta chains from one sample, sequenced in a study of cytomegalovirus exposure and HLA in healthy donors. Profiling relied on immunoSEQ multiplex PCR, and the TCRdb table lists in-frame clones only, not all of them. The sample contains 150,000 to 200,000 clones, around 74% of which appear only once. The sample taken for sequencing was PBMCs. Every receptor here comes from a male donor in good health and CMV-seronegative. Each CDR3 is given with its conserved first and last residue. D genes are given only for firm matches. Part of the rows lack a size; the others show once, few, many or a class for expanded clones.

DNA: TGTGCCGCGGGCGGGACGTGGGTCTCCTATAATTCACCCCTCCACTTT
CDR3: CAAGGTWVSYNSPLHF
D: NA
size: few
J: TRBJ1-6
V: TRBV28

DNA: TGTGCCTGGAGTAAGCAGGGGCGTCGGACTGAAGCTTTCTTT
CDR3: CAWSKQGRRTEAFF
D: NA
size: few
J: TRBJ1-1
V: TRBV30

DNA: TGTGCCAGCAGTGCGGGACAGGCGATCTCTGGAAACACCATATATTTT
CDR3: CASSAGQAISGNTIYF
D: TRBD1
size: NA
J: TRBJ1-3
V: TRBV6-1

DNA: TGTGCCAGCAGCTTCGGCAGGGTGTACGGTGATAAATTGTTTTTT
CDR3: CASSFGRVYGDKLFF
D: NA
size: NA
J: TRBJ1-4
V: TRBV5-4

DNA: TGTTCCAGCAGCCCCGGGACAGGGAATCTGTACAATGAGCAGTTCTTC
CDR3: CSSSPGTGNLYNEQFF
D: TRBD1
size: few
J: TRBJ2-1
V: TRBV7-9

DNA: TGTGCCAGCAGTTCCGGCAGGTATGGCTACACCTTC
CDR3: CASSSGRYGYTF
D: NA
size: NA
J: TRBJ1-2
V: TRBV28

DNA: TGTGCCAGTAGGCCCCTCCCGGCCACAGGGGTTTATCAGCCCCAGCATTTT
CDR3: CASRPLPATGVYQPQHF
D: TRBD1
size: NA
J: TRBJ1-5
V: TRBV19

DNA: TGTGCCAGCAGCAACAGCTGGACTAGCGGGTTAGTCAAAAACATTCAGTACTTC
CDR3: CASSNSWTSGLVKNIQYF
D: TRBD2
size: once
J: TRBJ2-4
V: TRBV5-8

DNA: TGCGCCAGCAGCCTAGAAGGACAGCCCGTTGGCTATGGCTACACCTTC
CDR3: CASSLEGQPVGYGYTF
D: NA
size: NA
J: TRBJ1-2
V: TRBV4-1

DNA: TGTGCCAGTAGTTGGACTAGCGGGAGCAATGAGCAGTTCTTC
CDR3: CASSWTSGSNEQFF
D: TRBD2
size: NA
J: TRBJ2-1
V: TRBV19

DNA: TGTGCCAGCAGCGGGACAGGGGGCGGGAGCACTGAAGCTTTCTTT
CDR3: CASSGTGGGSTEAFF
D: TRBD1
size: NA
J: TRBJ1-1
V: TRBV6-5

DNA: TGTGCCTGGAGAAATGGACAGGGTGGGATAAGAGGCTACACCTTC
CDR3: CAWRNGQGGIRGYTF
D: TRBD1
size: NA
J: TRBJ1-2
V: TRBV30

DNA: TGTGCCAGCAGCGACACTAGCGGGAGAAACGAGCAGTACTTC
CDR3: CASSDTSGRNEQYF
D: TRBD2
size: NA
J: TRBJ2-7
V: TRBV25-1

DNA: TGTGCCTGGAGTGTAGCGGGGGGTGGCTACACCTTC
CDR3: CAWSVAGGGYTF
D: NA
size: NA
J: TRBJ1-2
V: TRBV30

DNA: TGTGCCATCAGTGATATAGGGCAGGGGAATTATGGCTACACCTTC
CDR3: CAISDIGQGNYGYTF
D: NA
size: NA
J: TRBJ1-2
V: TRBV10-3

DNA: TGTGCCAGCAGTCCGGACAGGGAGGGGTACGAGCAGTACTTC
CDR3: CASSPDREGYEQYF
D: NA
size: NA
J: TRBJ2-7
V: TRBV28

DNA: TGTGCCACCAGAAGGGACAGGGGCTGGGAGACCCAGTACTTC
CDR3: CATRRDRGWETQYF
D: TRBD1
size: NA
J: TRBJ2-5
V: TRBV15

DNA: TGCGCCAGCAGTGAGTCGGGGAGAGAGACCCAGTACTTC
CDR3: CASSESGRETQYF
D: NA
size: NA
J: TRBJ2-5
V: TRBV10-2

DNA: TGTGCCAGCTCACCGAACCCGGGACAGGGGAACACCGGGGAGCTGTTTTTT
CDR3: CASSPNPGQGNTGELFF
D: TRBD1
size: NA
J: TRBJ2-2
V: TRBV18

DNA: TGTGCCAGCAGCGTAGTTATGAACACTGAAGCTTTCTTT
CDR3: CASSVVMNTEAFF
D: NA
size: once
J: TRBJ1-1
V: TRBV9

DNA: TGTGCCAGCAGCGCAGGACATACCGGGCAGCCCCAGCATTTT
CDR3: CASSAGHTGQPQHF
D: NA
size: NA
J: TRBJ1-5
V: TRBV5-4

DNA: TGTGCCAGCAGCCGGATAGGAGTGATCGATGCCTATGGCTACACCTTC
CDR3: CASSRIGVIDAYGYTF
D: NA
size: NA
J: TRBJ1-2
V: TRBV5-4

DNA: TGTGCCAGCATTAGGACAGGGAATCTCAATGAGCAGTTCTTC
CDR3: CASIRTGNLNEQFF
D: TRBD1
size: NA
J: TRBJ2-1
V: TRBV6-5

DNA: TGTGCCAGCAGTGAAAACAGGGGCAATCAGCCCCAGCATTTT
CDR3: CASSENRGNQPQHF
D: NA
size: NA
J: TRBJ1-5
V: TRBV6-1

DNA: TGTGCCAGCAGCCCTCTAGCGGGAGTTGCCGGGGAGCTGTTTTTT
CDR3: CASSPLAGVAGELFF
D: TRBD2
size: NA
J: TRBJ2-2
V: TRBV7-9

DNA: TGCGCCAGCAGTGAATTGGACAGGAGCTACGAGCAGTACTTC
CDR3: CASSELDRSYEQYF
D: TRBD1
size: few
J: TRBJ2-7
V: TRBV10-2

DNA: TGTGCCAGCAGCCCAGGACTAGCGGGGTACAATGAGCAGTTCTTC
CDR3: CASSPGLAGYNEQFF
D: TRBD2
size: NA
J: TRBJ2-1
V: TRBV7-2

DNA: TGTGCCAGCAGCTTAGCGCCTAGCGGGGGCCGAGATACGCAGTATTTT
CDR3: CASSLAPSGGRDTQYF
D: TRBD2
size: NA
J: TRBJ2-3
V: TRBV7-8

DNA: TGTGCCTCTGTCCGGGATTCCTATGGCTACACCTTC
CDR3: CASVRDSYGYTF
D: NA
size: NA
J: TRBJ1-2
V: TRBV30

DNA: TGTGCCAGCAGTCCCAGACAGGGGGATCTCCACGAGCAGTACTTC
CDR3: CASSPRQGDLHEQYF
D: TRBD1
size: NA
J: TRBJ2-7
V: TRBV27

DNA: TGTGCGATCGGGACACAAGAGACCCAGTACTTC
CDR3: CAIGTQETQYF
D: NA
size: NA
J: TRBJ2-5
V: TRBV10-3

DNA: TGCGCCAGCAGTGAGTCCCCGGGGGGGGTCAACAATGAGCAGTTCTTC
CDR3: CASSESPGGVNNEQFF
D: TRBD2
size: NA
J: TRBJ2-1
V: TRBV10-1